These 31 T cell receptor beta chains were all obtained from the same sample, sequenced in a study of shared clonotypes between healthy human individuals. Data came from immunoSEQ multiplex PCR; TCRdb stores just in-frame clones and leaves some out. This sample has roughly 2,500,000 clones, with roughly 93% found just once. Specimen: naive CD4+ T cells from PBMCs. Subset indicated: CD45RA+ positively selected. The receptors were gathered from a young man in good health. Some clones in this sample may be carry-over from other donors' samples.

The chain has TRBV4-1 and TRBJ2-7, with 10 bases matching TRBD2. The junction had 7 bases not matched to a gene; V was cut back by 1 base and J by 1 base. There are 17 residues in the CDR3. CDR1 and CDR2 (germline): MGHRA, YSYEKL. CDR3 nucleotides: TGCGCCAGCAGCCAAGTGGCTAGCGGGAGTTATTCCTACGAGCAGTACTTC. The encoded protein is CASSQVASGSYSYEQYF.

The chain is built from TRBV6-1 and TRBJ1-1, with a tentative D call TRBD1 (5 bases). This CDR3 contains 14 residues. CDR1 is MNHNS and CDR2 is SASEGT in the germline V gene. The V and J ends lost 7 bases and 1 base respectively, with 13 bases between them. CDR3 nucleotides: TGTGCCAGCATGCTGGGACTCCAGAACACTGAAGCTTTCTTT. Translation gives CASMLGLQNTEAFF.

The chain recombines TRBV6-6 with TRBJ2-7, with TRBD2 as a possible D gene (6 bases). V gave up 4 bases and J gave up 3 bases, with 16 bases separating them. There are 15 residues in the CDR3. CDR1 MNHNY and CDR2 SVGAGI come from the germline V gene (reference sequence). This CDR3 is CASSLGVGGYYEQYF. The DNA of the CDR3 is TGTGCCAGCAGTTTAGGGGTGGGGGGTTACTACGAGCAGTACTTC.

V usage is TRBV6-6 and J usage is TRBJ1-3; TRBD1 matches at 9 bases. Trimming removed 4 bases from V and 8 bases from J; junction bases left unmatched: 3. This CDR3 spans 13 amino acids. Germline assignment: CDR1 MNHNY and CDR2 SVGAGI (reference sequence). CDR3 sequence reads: CASSSGQGYTIYF. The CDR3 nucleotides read TGTGCCAGCAGTTCGGGACAGGGTTACACCATATATTTT.

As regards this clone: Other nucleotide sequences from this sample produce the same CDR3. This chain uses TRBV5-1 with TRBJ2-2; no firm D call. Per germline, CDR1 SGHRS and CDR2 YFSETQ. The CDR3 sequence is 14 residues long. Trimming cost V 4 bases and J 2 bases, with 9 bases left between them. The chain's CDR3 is CASSRDPNTGELFF. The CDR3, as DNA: TGCGCCAGCAGCAGAGACCCTAACACCGGGGAGCTGTTTTTT.

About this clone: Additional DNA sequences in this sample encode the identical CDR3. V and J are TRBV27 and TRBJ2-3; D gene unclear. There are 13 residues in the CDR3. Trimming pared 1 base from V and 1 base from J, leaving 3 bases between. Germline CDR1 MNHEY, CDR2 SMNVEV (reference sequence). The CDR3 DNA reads TGTGCCAGCAGTTTATTTGGCACAGATACGCAGTATTTT. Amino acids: CASSLFGTDTQYF.

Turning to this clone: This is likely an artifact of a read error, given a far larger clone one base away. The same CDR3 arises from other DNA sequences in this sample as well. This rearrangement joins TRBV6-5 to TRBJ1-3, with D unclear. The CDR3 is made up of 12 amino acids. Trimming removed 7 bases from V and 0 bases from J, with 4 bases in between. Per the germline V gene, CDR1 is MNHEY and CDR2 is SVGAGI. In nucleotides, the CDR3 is TGTGCCAGCACGGGCTCTGGAAACACCATATATTTT. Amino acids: CASTGSGNTIYF.

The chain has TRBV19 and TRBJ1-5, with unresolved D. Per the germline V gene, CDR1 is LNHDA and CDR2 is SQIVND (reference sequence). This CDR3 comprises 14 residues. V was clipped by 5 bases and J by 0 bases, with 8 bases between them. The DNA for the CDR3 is TGTGCCAGTAGTCGAGAGGTTAGCAATCAGCCCCAGCATTTT. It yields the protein CASSREVSNQPQHF.

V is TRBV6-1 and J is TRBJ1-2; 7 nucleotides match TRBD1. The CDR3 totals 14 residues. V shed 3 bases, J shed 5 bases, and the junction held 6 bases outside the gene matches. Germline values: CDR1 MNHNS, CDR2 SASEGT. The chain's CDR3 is CASSDRDRPYGYTF. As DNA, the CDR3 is TGTGCCAGCAGTGACAGGGACAGACCATATGGCTACACCTTC.

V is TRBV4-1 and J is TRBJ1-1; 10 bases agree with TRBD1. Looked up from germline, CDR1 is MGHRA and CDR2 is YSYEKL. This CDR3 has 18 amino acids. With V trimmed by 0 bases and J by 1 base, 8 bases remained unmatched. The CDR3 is CASSQDPGQGTRNTEAFF. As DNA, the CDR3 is TGCGCCAGCAGCCAAGATCCGGGACAGGGGACGCGGAACACTGAAGCTTTCTTT.

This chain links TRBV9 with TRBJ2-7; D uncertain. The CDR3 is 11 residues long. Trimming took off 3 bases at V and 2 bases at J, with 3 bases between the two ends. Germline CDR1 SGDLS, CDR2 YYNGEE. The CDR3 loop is CASSATYEQYF. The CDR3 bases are TGTGCCAGCAGCGCTACCTACGAGCAGTACTTC.

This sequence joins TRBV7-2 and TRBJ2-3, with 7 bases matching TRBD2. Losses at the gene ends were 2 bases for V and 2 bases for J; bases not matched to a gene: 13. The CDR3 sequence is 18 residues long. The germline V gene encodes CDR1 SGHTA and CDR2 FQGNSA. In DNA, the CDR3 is TGTGCCAGCAGCTTACTAGGGTCTAGCGGAAGTTTCACAGATACGCAGTATTTT. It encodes CASSLLGSSGSFTDTQYF. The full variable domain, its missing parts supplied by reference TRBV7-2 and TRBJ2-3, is GAGVSQSPSNKVTEKGKDVELRCDPISGHTALYWYRQSLGQGLEFLIYFQGNSAPDKSGLPSDRFSAERTGGSVSTLTIQRTQQEDSAVYLCASSLLGSSGSFTDTQYFGPGTRLTVL.

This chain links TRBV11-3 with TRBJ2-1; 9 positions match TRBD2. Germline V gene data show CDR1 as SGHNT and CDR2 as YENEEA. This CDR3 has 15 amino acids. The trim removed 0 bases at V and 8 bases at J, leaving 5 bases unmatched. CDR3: CASSLEAGGVDEQFF. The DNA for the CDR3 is TGTGCCAGCAGCTTAGAGGCGGGAGGGGTCGATGAGCAGTTCTTC.

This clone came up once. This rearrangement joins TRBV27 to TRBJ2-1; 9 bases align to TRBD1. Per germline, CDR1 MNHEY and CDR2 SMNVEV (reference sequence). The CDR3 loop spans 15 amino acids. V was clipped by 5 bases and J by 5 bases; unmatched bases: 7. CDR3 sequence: CASSGPGTGNNEQFF. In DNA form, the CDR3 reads TGTGCCAGCAGTGGACCCGGGACAGGGAACAATGAGCAGTTCTTC.

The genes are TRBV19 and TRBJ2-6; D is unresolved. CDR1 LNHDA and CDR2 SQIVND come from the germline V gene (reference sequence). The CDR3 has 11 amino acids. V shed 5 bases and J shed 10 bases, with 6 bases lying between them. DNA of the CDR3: TGTGCCAGTAGTGACCCTAACGTCCTGACTTTC. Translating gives CASSDPNVLTF.

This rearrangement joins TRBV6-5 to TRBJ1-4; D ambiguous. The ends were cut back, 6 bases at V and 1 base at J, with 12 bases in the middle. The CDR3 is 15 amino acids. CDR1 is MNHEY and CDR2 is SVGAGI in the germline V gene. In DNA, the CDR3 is TGTGCCAGCAGACTCCACAAGGGAACTAATGAAAAACTGTTTTTT. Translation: CASRLHKGTNEKLFF.

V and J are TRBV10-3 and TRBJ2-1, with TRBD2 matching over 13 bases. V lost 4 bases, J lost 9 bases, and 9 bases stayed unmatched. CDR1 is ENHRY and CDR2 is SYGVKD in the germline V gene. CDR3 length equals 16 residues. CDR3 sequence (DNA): TGTGCCATCAGTGTGGGACTAGCGGGAACCCTTGGTGAGCAGTTCTTC. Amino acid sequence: CAISVGLAGTLGEQFF.

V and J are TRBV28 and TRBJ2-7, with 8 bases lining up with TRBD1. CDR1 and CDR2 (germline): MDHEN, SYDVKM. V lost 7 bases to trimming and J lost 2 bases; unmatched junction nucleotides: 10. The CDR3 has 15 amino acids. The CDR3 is CASTPRPGQAYEQYF. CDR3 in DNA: TGTGCCAGCACCCCTAGACCGGGACAGGCCTACGAGCAGTACTTC. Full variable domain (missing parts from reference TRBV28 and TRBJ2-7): DVKVTQSSRYLVKRTGEKVFLECVQDMDHENMFWYRQDPGLGLRLIYFSYDVKMKEKGDIPEGYSVSREKKERFSLILESASTNQTSMYLCASTPRPGQAYEQYFGPGTRLTVT.

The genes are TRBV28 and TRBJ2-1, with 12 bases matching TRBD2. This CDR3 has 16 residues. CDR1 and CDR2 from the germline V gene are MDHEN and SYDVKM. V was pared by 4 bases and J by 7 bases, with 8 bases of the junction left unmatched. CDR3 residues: CASSYLAGGDGNEQFF. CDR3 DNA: TGTGCCAGCAGTTATCTAGCGGGAGGGGACGGGAATGAGCAGTTCTTC.

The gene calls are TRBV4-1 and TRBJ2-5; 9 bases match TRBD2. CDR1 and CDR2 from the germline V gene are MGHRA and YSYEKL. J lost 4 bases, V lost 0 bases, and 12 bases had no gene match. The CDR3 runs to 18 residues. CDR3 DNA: TGCGCCAGCAGCCAAGATTTTGCCATAGCGGGAGAAGGAGAGACCCAGTACTTC. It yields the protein CASSQDFAIAGEGETQYF.

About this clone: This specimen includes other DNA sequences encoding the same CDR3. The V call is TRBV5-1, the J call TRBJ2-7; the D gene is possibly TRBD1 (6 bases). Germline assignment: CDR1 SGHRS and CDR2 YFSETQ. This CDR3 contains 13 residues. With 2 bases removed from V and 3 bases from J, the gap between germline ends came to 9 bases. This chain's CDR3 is CASSFEGGYEQYF. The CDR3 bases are TGCGCCAGCAGCTTCGAAGGGGGCTACGAGCAGTACTTC.

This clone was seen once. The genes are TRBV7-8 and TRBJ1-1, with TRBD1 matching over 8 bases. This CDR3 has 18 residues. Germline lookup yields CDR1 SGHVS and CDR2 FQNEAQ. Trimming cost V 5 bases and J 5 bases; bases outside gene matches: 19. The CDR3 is CASSPSYAYSTGDTEAFF. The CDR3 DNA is TGTGCCAGCAGCCCTTCCTACGCCTATTCGACAGGGGATACTGAAGCTTTCTTT.

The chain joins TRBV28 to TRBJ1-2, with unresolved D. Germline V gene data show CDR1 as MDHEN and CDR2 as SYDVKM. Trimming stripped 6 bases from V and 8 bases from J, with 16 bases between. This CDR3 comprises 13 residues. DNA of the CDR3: TGTGCCAGCAGCCCTAGGGAGAGCCTAGGCTACACCTTC. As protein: CASSPRESLGYTF.

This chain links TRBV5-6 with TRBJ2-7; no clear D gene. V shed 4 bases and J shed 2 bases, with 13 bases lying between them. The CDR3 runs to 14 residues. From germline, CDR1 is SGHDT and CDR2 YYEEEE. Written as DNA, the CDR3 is TGTGCCAGCAGCCCGGCCTCGAATCCCTACGAGCAGTACTTC. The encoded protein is CASSPASNPYEQYF.

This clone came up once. The CDR3 DNA sequence: TGTGCCAGCAGTCCGCGGAGGGGGGCAGTTCCTAACTATGGCTACACCTTC. It is translated as CASSPRRGAVPNYGYTF. The rearrangement links TRBV28 to TRBJ1-2, with D possibly being TRBD1 (6 bases). The CDR3 sequence is 17 residues long. With 5 bases removed from V and 0 bases from J, the gap between germline ends came to 19 bases. Germline CDR1 is MDHEN and CDR2 is SYDVKM.

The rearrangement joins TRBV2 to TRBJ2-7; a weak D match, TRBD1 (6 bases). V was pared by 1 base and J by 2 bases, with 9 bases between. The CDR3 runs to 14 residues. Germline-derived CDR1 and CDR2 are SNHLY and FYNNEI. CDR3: CASSEEKGAYEQYF. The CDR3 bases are TGTGCCAGCAGTGAAGAGAAGGGGGCCTACGAGCAGTACTTC.

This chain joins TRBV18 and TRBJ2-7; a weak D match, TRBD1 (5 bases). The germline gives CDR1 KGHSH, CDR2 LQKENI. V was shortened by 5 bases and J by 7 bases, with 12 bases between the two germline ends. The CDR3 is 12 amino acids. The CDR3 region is CASSSETGEQYF. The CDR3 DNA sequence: TGTGCCAGCTCATCGGAAACAGGAGAGCAGTACTTC.

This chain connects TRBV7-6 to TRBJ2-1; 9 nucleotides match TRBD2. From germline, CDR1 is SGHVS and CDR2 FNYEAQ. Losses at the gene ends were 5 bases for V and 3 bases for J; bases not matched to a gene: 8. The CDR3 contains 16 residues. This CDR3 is CASSPRWTSDYNEQFF. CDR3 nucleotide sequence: TGTGCCAGCAGCCCCCGCTGGACTAGCGACTACAATGAGCAGTTCTTC.

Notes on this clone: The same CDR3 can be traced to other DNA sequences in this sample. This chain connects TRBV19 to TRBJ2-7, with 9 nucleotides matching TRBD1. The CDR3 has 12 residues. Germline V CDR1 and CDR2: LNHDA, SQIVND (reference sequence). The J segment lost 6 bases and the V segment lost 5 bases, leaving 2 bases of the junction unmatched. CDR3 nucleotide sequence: TGTGCCAGTAGTGAGACAGGGGGCGAGCAGTACTTC. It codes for CASSETGGEQYF.

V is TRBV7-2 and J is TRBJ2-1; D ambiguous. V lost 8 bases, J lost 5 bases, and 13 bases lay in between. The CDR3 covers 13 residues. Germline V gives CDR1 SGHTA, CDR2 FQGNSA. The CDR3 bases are TGTGCCAGCCGCCGGGCCTTAAACAATGAGCAGTTCTTC. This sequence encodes CASRRALNNEQFF.

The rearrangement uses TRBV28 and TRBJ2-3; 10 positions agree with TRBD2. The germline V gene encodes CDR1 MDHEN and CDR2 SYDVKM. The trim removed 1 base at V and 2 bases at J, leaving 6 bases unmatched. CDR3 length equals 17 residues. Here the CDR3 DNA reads TGTGCCAGCAGTTTATACGCTAGCGGGGGCACCACAGATACGCAGTATTTT. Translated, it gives CASSLYASGGTTDTQYF.